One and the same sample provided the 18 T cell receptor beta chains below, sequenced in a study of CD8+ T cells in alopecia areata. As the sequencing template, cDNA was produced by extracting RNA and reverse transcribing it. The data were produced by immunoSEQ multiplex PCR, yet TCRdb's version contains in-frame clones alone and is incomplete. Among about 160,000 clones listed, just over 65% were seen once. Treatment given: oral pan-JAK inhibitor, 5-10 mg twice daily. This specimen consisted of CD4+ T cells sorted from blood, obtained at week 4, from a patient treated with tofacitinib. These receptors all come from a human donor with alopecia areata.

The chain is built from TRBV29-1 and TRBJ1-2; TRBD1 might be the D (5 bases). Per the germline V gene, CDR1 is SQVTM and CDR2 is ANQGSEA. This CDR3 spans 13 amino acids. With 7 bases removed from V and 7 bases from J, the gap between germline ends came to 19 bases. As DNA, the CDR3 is TGCAGCGCTGCACGCGGGGCTCAGGGTGGCTACACCTTC. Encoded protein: CSAARGAQGGYTF.

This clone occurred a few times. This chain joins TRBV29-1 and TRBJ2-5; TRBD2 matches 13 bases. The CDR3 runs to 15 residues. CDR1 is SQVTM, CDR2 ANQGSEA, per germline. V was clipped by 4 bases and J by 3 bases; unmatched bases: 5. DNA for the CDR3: TGCAGCGTTGGAGGGACTAGCGGGGCCGAAGAGACCCAGTACTTC. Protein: CSVGGTSGAEETQYF.

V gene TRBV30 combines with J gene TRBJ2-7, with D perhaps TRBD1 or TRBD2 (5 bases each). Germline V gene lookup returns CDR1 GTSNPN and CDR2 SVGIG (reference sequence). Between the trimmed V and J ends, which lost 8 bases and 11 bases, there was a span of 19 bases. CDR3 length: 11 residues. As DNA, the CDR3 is TGTGCCCGTGGGGCGGGCCCCCAGAAGTACTTC. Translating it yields CARGAGPQKYF.

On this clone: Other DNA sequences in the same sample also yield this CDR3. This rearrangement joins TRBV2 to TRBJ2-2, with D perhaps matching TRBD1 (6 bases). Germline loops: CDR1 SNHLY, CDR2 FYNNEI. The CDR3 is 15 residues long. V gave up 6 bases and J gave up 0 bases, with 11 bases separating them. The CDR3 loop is CASRAQGANTGELFF. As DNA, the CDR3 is TGTGCCAGCAGAGCACAGGGCGCGAACACCGGGGAGCTGTTTTTT.

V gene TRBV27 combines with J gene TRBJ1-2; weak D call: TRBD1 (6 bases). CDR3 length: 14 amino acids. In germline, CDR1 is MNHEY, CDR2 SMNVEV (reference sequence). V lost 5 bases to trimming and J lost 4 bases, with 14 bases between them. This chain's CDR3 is CASSPDRIIYGYTF. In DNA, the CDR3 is TGTGCCAGCAGTCCCGACAGGATTATCTATGGCTACACCTTC.

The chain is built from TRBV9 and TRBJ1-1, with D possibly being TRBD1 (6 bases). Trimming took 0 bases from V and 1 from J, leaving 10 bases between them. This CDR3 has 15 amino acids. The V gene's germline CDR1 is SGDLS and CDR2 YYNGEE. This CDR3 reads CASSVAGTPNTEAFF. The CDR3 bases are TGTGCCAGCAGCGTAGCCGGGACACCGAACACTGAAGCTTTCTTT.

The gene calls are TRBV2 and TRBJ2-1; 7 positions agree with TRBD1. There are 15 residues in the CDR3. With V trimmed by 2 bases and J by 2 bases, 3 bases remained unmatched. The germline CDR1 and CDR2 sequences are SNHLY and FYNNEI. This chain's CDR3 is CASSEQGVTYNEQFF. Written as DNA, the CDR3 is TGTGCCAGCAGTGAACAGGGGGTGACCTACAATGAGCAGTTCTTC.

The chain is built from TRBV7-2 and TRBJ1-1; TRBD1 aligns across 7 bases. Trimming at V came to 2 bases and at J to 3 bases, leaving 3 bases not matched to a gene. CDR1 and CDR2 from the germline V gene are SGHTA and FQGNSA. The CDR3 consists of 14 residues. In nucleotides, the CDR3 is TGTGCCAGCAGCTTACCAGGGGGGGACACTGAAGCTTTCTTT. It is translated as CASSLPGGDTEAFF.

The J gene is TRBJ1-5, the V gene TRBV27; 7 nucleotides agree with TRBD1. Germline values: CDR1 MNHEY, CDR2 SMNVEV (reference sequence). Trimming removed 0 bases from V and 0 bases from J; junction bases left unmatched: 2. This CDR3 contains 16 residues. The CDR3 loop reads CASSLSGTVSNQPQHF. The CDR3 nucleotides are TGTGCCAGCAGTTTATCCGGGACAGTTAGCAATCAGCCCCAGCATTTT.

CDR3 DNA sequence: TGCGCCAGCAGCTCCCCCCAACTAGCGGGGGGGTGGAATGAGCAGTTCTTC. As protein: CASSSPQLAGGWNEQFF. The genes are TRBV5-1 and TRBJ2-1; 13 nucleotides match TRBD2. V trimming: 3 bases; J trimming: 7 bases; junction bases outside the gene matches: 10. This CDR3 spans 17 amino acids. CDR1 is SGHRS, CDR2 YFSETQ, per germline.

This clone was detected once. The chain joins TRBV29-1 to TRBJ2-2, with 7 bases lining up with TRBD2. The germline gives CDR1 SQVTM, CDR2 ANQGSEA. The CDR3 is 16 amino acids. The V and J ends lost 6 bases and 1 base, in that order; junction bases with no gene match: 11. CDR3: CSVRAGFSENTGELFF. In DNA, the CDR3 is TGCAGCGTCCGAGCGGGGTTCAGCGAGAACACCGGGGAGCTGTTTTTT.

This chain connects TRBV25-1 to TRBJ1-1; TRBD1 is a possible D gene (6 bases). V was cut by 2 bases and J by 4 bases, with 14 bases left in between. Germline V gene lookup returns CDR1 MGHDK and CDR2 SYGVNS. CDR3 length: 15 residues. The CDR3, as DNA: TGTGCCAGCAGTGAACCCGGGGGCAGGACCACTGAAGCTTTCTTT. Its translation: CASSEPGGRTTEAFF.

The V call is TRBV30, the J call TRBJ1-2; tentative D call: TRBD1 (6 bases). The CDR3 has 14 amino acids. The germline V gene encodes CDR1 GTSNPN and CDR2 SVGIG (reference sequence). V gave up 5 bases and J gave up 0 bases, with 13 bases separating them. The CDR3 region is CAWSQGIANYGYTF. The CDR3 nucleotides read TGTGCCTGGTCCCAGGGGATCGCTAACTATGGCTACACCTTC.

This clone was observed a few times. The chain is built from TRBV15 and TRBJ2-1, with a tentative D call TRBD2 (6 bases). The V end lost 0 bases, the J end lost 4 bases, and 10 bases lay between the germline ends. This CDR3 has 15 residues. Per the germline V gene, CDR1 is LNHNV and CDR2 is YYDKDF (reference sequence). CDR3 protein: CATSRDGGSYNEQFF. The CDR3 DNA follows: TGTGCCACCAGCAGAGATGGAGGGAGTTACAATGAGCAGTTCTTC.

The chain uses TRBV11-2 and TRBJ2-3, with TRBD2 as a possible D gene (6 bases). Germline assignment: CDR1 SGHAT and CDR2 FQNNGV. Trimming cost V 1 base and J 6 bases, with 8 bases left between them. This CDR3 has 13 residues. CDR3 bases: TGTGCCAGCAGCTTAGGGCTAGCGGATACGCAGTATTTT. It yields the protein CASSLGLADTQYF. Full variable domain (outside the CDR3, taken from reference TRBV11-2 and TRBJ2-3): EAGVAQSPRYKIIEKRQSVAFWCNPISGHATLYWYQQILGQGPKLLIQFQNNGVVDDSQLPKDRFSAERLKGVDSTLKIQPAKLEDSAVYLCASSLGLADTQYFGPGTRLTVL.

As DNA, the CDR3 is TGCAGCGTTGGGAGGGGGACCAATCAGCCCCAGCATTTT. It translates to CSVGRGTNQPQHF. The J gene is TRBJ1-5, the V gene TRBV29-1; D may be TRBD1 (6 bases). CDR1 and CDR2 (germline): SQVTM, ANQGSEA. This CDR3 has 13 residues. The V end was cut by 4 bases, the J end by 3 bases, with 10 bases between.

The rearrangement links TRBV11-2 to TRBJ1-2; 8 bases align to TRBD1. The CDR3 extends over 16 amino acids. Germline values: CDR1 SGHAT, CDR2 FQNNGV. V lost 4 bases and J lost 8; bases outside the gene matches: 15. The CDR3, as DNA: TGTGCCAGCAGCTCCCTAATACAGAGGACAGGGAGCGGCTACACCTTC. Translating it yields CASSSLIQRTGSGYTF.

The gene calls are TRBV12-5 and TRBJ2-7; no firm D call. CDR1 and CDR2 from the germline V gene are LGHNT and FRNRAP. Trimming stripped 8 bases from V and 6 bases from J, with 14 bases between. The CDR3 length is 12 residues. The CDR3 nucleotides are TGTGCTAGTTCCCCCGACTCGAGCGAGCAGTACTTC. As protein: CASSPDSSEQYF.